This T cell receptor beta chain appears in the sequencing data of a study of CD8+CD57+ T cells in acquired aplastic anemia. Study overall: Mean yield of DNA from sorted CD4+ and CD8+ cells was 3 to 3.5 ug. Findings of the study overall: In CD8+ cells, Simpson's diversity showed no significant difference between patients and controls.

Genomic DNA provided the template from which TCR beta VDJ and CDR3 profiles were obtained. MiXCR was run by TCRdb on the reads, yielding one entry per CDR3 protein. In the table there are 200,000 to 250,000 distinct CDR3 sequences, less than 60% of which are singletons. In this sample, this clonotype turned up many times. The target antigen is unknown. Patients included in sequencing had previously demonstrated CD8+CD57+ cell expansion by flow cytometry. Sequences were obtained from sorted CD4+, CD8+, or CD8+CD57+ T cells (not recorded which) from PBMCs. This clonotype was sampled from a human donor with aplastic anemia.

CDR3 DNA: TGTGCCAGCAGCCTGGACAGGGTGAGCACTGAAGCTTTCTTT. This codes for CASSLDRVSTEAFF. V usage is TRBV12-3 or TRBV12-4 and J usage is TRBJ1-1, with 8 bases that match TRBD1. CDR3 length equals 14 residues. Germline trimming cut 6 bases from V and 4 bases from J; bases unmatched to any gene: 7.